Sequencing of this T cell receptor beta chain was carried out in a study of OX40 agonist ivuxolimab in advanced cancers. Study-level background: A male proportion of 82.7% was recorded, with mean age 60 years and range about 20 to 90.

There are 17 residues in the CDR3. CDR1 SGHNT and CDR2 YYREEE come from the germline V gene (reference sequence). Trimming shortened V by 4 bases and J by 0 bases, and 17 bases separated the two germline ends. Regarding this clone: Its specificity is not known.

Profiled with immunoSEQ multiplex PCR; TCRdb holds only in-frame clones, not every one. The sample consists of around 70,000 clones, 84% of them appearing once. Blood samples were obtained at baseline, cycle 4 day 1, and cycle 7 day 1. Findings and limits, study-wide: Dosing at 0.1 to 3.0 mg/kg was accompanied by clonal expansion of CD4+ and CD8+ blood T cells by week 6.

This TCR was recovered from an adult with an advanced solid tumor such as melanoma, head and neck, liver or kidney cancer. The chain employs TRBV5-4 and TRBJ1-3; TRBD1 is a possible D gene (6 bases). This specimen consisted of CD4+ or CD8+ T cells sorted from blood, obtained in a trial of the OX40 agonist ivuxolimab. The DNA of the CDR3 is TGTGCCAGCAGCAACCCGACAGGAGCCCGCTCTGGAAACACCATATATTTT. Encoded protein: CASSNPTGARSGNTIYF.